The 26 T cell receptor beta chains in this list originate from one sample, sequenced in a study of blood T cell repertoires in COVID-19. Measured with immunoSEQ multiplex PCR; TCRdb has only the in-frame clones, and not every one. Of under 100,000 clones in the sample, 85% are singletons; the top ten hold about 10%. Sequences were obtained from peripheral blood. The receptors shown here come from a woman between 65 and 79 years old with active or convalescent COVID-19.

This chain joins TRBV5-1 and TRBJ1-2, with TRBD1 identical over 8 bases. The CDR3 covers 14 residues. Germline V gene sequence: CDR1 SGHRS, CDR2 YFSETQ. V was pared by 4 bases and J by 8 bases, with 10 bases of the junction left unmatched. CDR3 DNA: TGCGCCAGCAGCCCGACAGGGGAAGATAAAGGCTACACCTTC. It yields the protein CASSPTGEDKGYTF.

CDR3 loop: CASSGIGGNEQYF. Here the CDR3 DNA reads TGTGCCAGTAGTGGCATCGGGGGTAACGAGCAGTACTTC. This rearrangement joins TRBV19 to TRBJ2-7; D is perhaps TRBD2 (6 bases). The CDR3 is 13 residues long. The V gene's germline CDR1 is LNHDA and CDR2 SQIVND (reference sequence). V was shortened by 5 bases and J by 5 bases, with 13 bases between the two germline ends.

The rearrangement joins TRBV12-5 to TRBJ2-7; D possibly corresponds to TRBD2 (5 bases). The V gene's germline CDR1 is LGHNT and CDR2 FRNRAP. V was shortened by 5 bases and J by 0 bases, with 14 bases between the two germline ends. The CDR3 runs 15 residues. The CDR3 sequence is CASGPRTVLSYEQYF. As DNA, the CDR3 is TGTGCTAGTGGTCCACGGACTGTCCTCTCCTACGAGCAGTACTTC.

The chain is built from TRBV19 and TRBJ1-2; 7 bases map to TRBD1. This CDR3 is built from 14 residues. CDR1 is LNHDA, CDR2 SQIVND, per germline (reference sequence). Losses at the gene ends were 3 bases for V and 9 bases for J; bases not matched to a gene: 10. Written as DNA, the CDR3 is TGTGCCAGTAGTATGAACCCGAGACAGGGAAGCTACACCTTC. Translating it yields CASSMNPRQGSYTF.

V gene TRBV7-2 combines with J gene TRBJ2-5; the D gene is possibly TRBD1 (6 bases). CDR1 and CDR2 from the germline V gene are SGHTA and FQGNSA. The CDR3 sequence is 16 residues long. Trimming took off 3 bases at V and 7 bases at J, with 21 bases between the two ends. The CDR3 sequence: CASSFEGTGPYRTQYF. The CDR3 nucleotides are TGTGCCAGCAGCTTTGAGGGAACAGGGCCTTATCGGACCCAGTACTTC.

The chain carries TRBV28 and TRBJ1-1; D remains unclear. The CDR3 is 14 residues long. V shed 3 bases and J shed 1 base, with 9 bases lying between them. Germline values: CDR1 MDHEN, CDR2 SYDVKM. DNA of the CDR3: TGTGCCAGCAGTTTTGCGGAGTCGAACACTGAAGCTTTCTTT. This encodes CASSFAESNTEAFF.

The V gene is TRBV5-5, the J gene TRBJ1-3, with D possibly being TRBD1 (6 bases). V lost 0 bases and J 5 bases, leaving 9 bases between the germline ends. The V gene's germline CDR1 is SGHKS and CDR2 YYEKEE (reference sequence). The length of the CDR3 is 14 residues. CDR3 region: CASSLDRARNTIYF. CDR3 sequence (DNA): TGTGCCAGCAGCTTGGACAGGGCCAGAAACACCATATATTTT.

The chain employs TRBV29-1 and TRBJ2-2, with D possibly matching TRBD1 (5 bases). Germline CDR1 SQVTM, CDR2 ANQGSEA. The V gene lost 6 bases and the J gene lost 7 bases, with 18 bases spanning the gap. The CDR3 has 14 residues. CDR3 DNA sequence: TGCAGCGTCCGCCTTAGCAGGGCCGGCGGGGAGCTGTTTTTT. Protein product: CSVRLSRAGGELFF.

The chain combines TRBV5-1 with TRBJ1-2, with 10 bases fitting TRBD1. The V gene's germline CDR1 is SGHRS and CDR2 YFSETQ. V lost 0 bases and J lost 4; bases outside the gene matches: 3. The CDR3 is made up of 15 amino acids. The CDR3: CASSLEGTGVYGYTF. The CDR3 DNA is TGCGCCAGCAGCTTGGAGGGGACAGGGGTCTATGGCTACACCTTC.

As concerns this clone: One junction end does not reproduce the germline sequence, and a read error may be involved. The chain has TRBV2 and TRBJ2-7, with 7 bases matching TRBD1. This CDR3 contains 12 residues. Germline CDR1 is SNHLY and CDR2 is FYNNEI. The CDR3 nucleotides read TGTGCCGGCAGGACAGGTGGCTACGAGCAGTACTTC. Residues: CAGRTGGYEQYF.

This clone has a single count. The V gene is TRBV18, the J gene TRBJ1-1; 8 bases fit TRBD1. The junction had 6 bases not matched to a gene; V was cut back by 2 bases and J by 4 bases. Germline V CDR1 and CDR2: KGHSH, LQKENI. CDR3 length equals 15 residues. CDR3 in amino acids: CASSPRTGPVTEAFF. In nucleotides, the CDR3 is TGTGCCAGCTCACCAAGGACAGGGCCCGTCACTGAAGCTTTCTTT.

With regard to this clone: Additional DNA sequences in this sample encode the identical CDR3. The chain uses TRBV5-1 and TRBJ2-7; 9 bases match TRBD1. The CDR3 runs to 14 residues. CDR1 is SGHRS and CDR2 is YFSETQ in the germline V gene. V trimming: 3 bases; J trimming: 1 base; junction bases outside the gene matches: 2. This CDR3 reads CASSSTGGSYEQYF. The CDR3 bases are TGCGCCAGCAGCTCGACAGGGGGTTCCTACGAGCAGTACTTC.

CDR3 region: CASSPAGSYEQYF. Written as DNA, the CDR3 is TGTGCCAGCAGCCCGGCGGGCAGCTACGAGCAGTACTTC. The V gene is TRBV7-2, the J gene TRBJ2-7, with D possibly matching TRBD2 (5 bases). CDR1 is SGHTA and CDR2 is FQGNSA in the germline V gene. Trimming cost V 5 bases and J 3 bases, with 11 bases left between them. The CDR3 spans 13 residues.

As for this clone: At one boundary the junction diverges from the germline segment, which might be a read error. The chain couples TRBV3-1 (or the pseudogene TRBV3-2) to TRBJ2-3; D is possibly TRBD1 (5 bases). CDR1 is LGHDT and CDR2 is YNNKEL in the germline V gene (reference sequence). The CDR3 is 14 amino acids. For the CDR3, the DNA is TGTGCCAGCAACCAACCAGGGAACACAGATACGCAGTATTTT. Translating gives CASNQPGNTDTQYF.

The genes are TRBV5-1 and TRBJ1-5; D unclear. There are 14 residues in the CDR3. Germline V lookup: CDR1 SGHRS, CDR2 YFSETQ. Between the trimmed V and J ends, which lost 3 bases and 4 bases, there was a span of 11 bases. CDR3 sequence reads: CASSSGILNQPQHF. Written as DNA, the CDR3 is TGCGCCAGCAGCTCCGGGATCCTGAATCAGCCCCAGCATTTT.

V usage is TRBV6-5 and J usage is TRBJ2-3; D is unresolved. V shed 8 bases and J shed 5 bases, with 8 bases lying between them. Germline V gives CDR1 MNHEY, CDR2 SVGAGI. This CDR3 comprises 11 residues. The CDR3 protein is CASRWRDTQYF. The CDR3 region has the DNA TGTGCCAGCCGTTGGAGAGATACGCAGTATTTT.

On this clone: In the same sample, other DNA sequences code for this CDR3. This chain connects TRBV10-3 to TRBJ1-5; TRBD1 matches at 7 bases. V shed 3 bases and J 2 bases; nucleotides not matched to a gene: 4. Germline CDR1 reads ENHRY; CDR2 reads SYGVKD. CDR3 size: 15 residues. CDR3 sequence reads: CAISESGQGNQPQHF. The CDR3, as DNA: TGTGCCATCAGTGAATCCGGACAGGGCAATCAGCCCCAGCATTTT.

The chain combines TRBV7-9 with TRBJ1-4, with TRBD1 identical over 7 bases. Trimming at V came to 4 bases and at J to 8 bases, leaving 7 bases not matched to a gene. This CDR3 is 14 amino acids long. Germline V gene data show CDR1 as SEHNR and CDR2 as FQNEAQ (reference sequence). For the CDR3, the DNA is TGTGCCAGCAGCTATACAGGGGTAGGAGAAAAACTGTTTTTT. Translated: CASSYTGVGEKLFF.

V is TRBV7-2 and J is TRBJ2-1, with D possibly TRBD2 on 6 matching bases. The germline V and J ends were trimmed by 3 bases and 4 bases, with 10 bases remaining between them. The CDR3 is 14 amino acids. Per the germline V gene, CDR1 is SGHTA and CDR2 is FQGNSA. CDR3 sequence (DNA): TGTGCCAGCAGCTTGGGGCGGGAATACAATGAGCAGTTCTTC. Encoded protein: CASSLGREYNEQFF. Full variable domain (outside the CDR3, taken from reference TRBV7-2 and TRBJ2-1): GAGVSQSPSNKVTEKGKDVELRCDPISGHTALYWYRQSLGQGLEFLIYFQGNSAPDKSGLPSDRFSAERTGGSVSTLTIQRTQQEDSAVYLCASSLGREYNEQFFGPGTRLTVL.

The count of this clone is one. The rearrangement links TRBV25-1 to TRBJ1-3; 8 positions agree with TRBD1. The CDR3 totals 14 residues. CDR1 MGHDK and CDR2 SYGVNS come from the germline V gene. With V trimmed by 5 bases and J by 2 bases, 2 bases remained unmatched. The CDR3 reads CASSTTGAGNTIYF. CDR3 DNA sequence: TGTGCCAGCAGTACGACAGGGGCTGGAAACACCATATATTTT.

This clone was observed many times. This rearrangement joins TRBV5-4 to TRBJ1-2, with D perhaps TRBD1 (5 bases). Trimming shortened V by 4 bases and J by 6 bases, and 13 bases separated the two germline ends. The germline V gene encodes CDR1 SGHNT and CDR2 YYREEE (reference sequence). The CDR3 runs 13 residues. CDR3 amino acids: CASSAQGPDGYTF. Here the CDR3 DNA reads TGTGCCAGCAGCGCTCAGGGCCCGGATGGCTACACCTTC.

The V call is TRBV7-2, the J call TRBJ2-5; D might be TRBD1 (5 bases). Germline V gene lookup returns CDR1 SGHTA and CDR2 FQGNSA. V was cut by 0 bases and J by 5 bases, with 7 bases left in between. The CDR3 loop spans 13 amino acids. The CDR3 loop is CASSLARVETQYF. Written as DNA, the CDR3 is TGTGCCAGCAGCTTAGCCAGGGTGGAGACCCAGTACTTC.

The chain joins TRBV4-3 to TRBJ2-1; TRBD2 matches at 12 bases. With V trimmed by 1 base and J by 6 bases, 7 bases remained unmatched. The length of the CDR3 is 17 residues. CDR1 LGHNA and CDR2 YSLEER come from the germline V gene. CDR3 DNA sequence: TGCGCCAGCAGCCAAGCTAGCGGGGGGGTTGAATTCAATGAGCAGTTCTTC. Translated, it gives CASSQASGGVEFNEQFF.

This clone has only a few counts. The genes are TRBV7-2 and TRBJ2-5, with 12 bases aligning to TRBD2. The germline gives CDR1 SGHTA, CDR2 FQGNSA. After removal of 4 bases from V and 2 bases from J, the junction contained 8 bases not matched to a gene. The CDR3 totals 17 residues. The CDR3 DNA sequence: TGTGCCAGCAGCTACTCCGGACTAGCGGGGAATCAAGAGACCCAGTACTTC. Encoded protein: CASSYSGLAGNQETQYF.

The genes are TRBV19 and TRBJ1-1, with D unresolved. Trimming removed 4 bases from V and 2 bases from J, with 17 bases in between. This CDR3 is built from 16 residues. Germline V gives CDR1 LNHDA, CDR2 SQIVND (reference sequence). CDR3 region: CASSTQVFEGNTEAFF. CDR3 nucleotides: TGTGCCAGTAGTACCCAGGTGTTTGAGGGTAACACTGAAGCTTTCTTT.

This rearrangement joins TRBV7-8 to TRBJ1-1; 8 bases line up with TRBD1. After removal of 8 bases from V and 1 base from J, the junction contained 6 bases not matched to a gene. From germline, CDR1 is SGHVS and CDR2 FQNEAQ. The CDR3 totals 14 residues. The CDR3 protein is CASLFDRGNTEAFF. The CDR3 DNA reads as TGTGCCAGCCTTTTTGACAGGGGGAACACTGAAGCTTTCTTT.